This T cell receptor beta chain was observed in a study of T cell repertoires in cytomegalovirus infection (dated by TCRdb to about 2019). With regard to the full study: The HLA type of each donor mattered for the analysis, because public TCR beta signatures pointed to carriage of CMV infection along with the matching HLA type. Study-wide conclusions, independent of this receptor: The ex vivo response was dominated by HLA-C-restricted CMV-specific TCR beta clonotypes, which also provided the single most frequent clonotype in two of eight donors. Cumulative frequency of public TCR beta family members discriminated carriers of CMV infection plus the relevant HLA type in this cohort and an independent 352-donor cohort.

Based on the germline V gene, the CDR1 and CDR2 sequences are SGHTA and FQGNSA. Including cysteine and phenylalanine, the CDR3 has 16 amino acids. The only DNA kept is the CDR3, 48 bases in frame from the first base. As concerns this clonotype: What this receptor recognizes is not known. One end of the junction is discordant with germline, which a read error may explain.

Sequencer: Illumina HiSeq 1500. The public reads were quality trimmed at Q25 with fastp and then assembled into clones with MiXCR by TCRdb, keeping productive beta chains. Each entry is one CDR3 protein sequence, shown with its most common DNA and genes. This sample gives approximately 750,000 distinct CDR3 sequences in total; 35% to 45% of them show up just once. Around 2.8% of the sample is in the top ten clones. This TCR was recovered from a human donor in good health (CMV status not recorded). Some clones in this sample may be carry-over from other donors' samples. The sample was PBMCs. The chain joins TRBV7-2 to TRBJ1-4, with no reliable assignment of the D segment. The CDR3 here reads CASSLNLCYRDENLFF. The DNA sequence is TGTGCCAGCAGCTTAAACTTGTGTTACAGAGATGAAAACCTGTTTTTT. The CDR3, completed at both ends by the reference TRBV7-2 and TRBJ1-4 genes, gives the full variable domain GAGVSQSPSNKVTEKGKDVELRCDPISGHTALYWYRQSLGQGLEFLIYFQGNSAPDKSGLPSDRFSAERTGGSVSTLTIQRTQQEDSAVYLCASSLNLCYRDENLFFGSGTQLSVL.